These 10 T cell receptor beta chains were sequenced from one sample in a study of blood T cell repertoires in COVID-19. Measured with immunoSEQ multiplex PCR; TCRdb has only the in-frame clones, and not every one. The repertoire holds more than 200,000 clones, approximately 91% seen once, with 2% to 2.5% in the top ten. Sequenced sample: peripheral blood. These receptors came from a woman between 40 and 50 years old who had recovered from COVID-19.

V is TRBV19 and J is TRBJ2-5, with D perhaps TRBD1 or TRBD2 (5 bases each). The CDR3 spans 14 residues. Germline CDR1 reads LNHDA; CDR2 reads SQIVND (reference sequence). Trimming stripped 4 bases from V and 7 bases from J, with 16 bases between. The CDR3 loop is CASSRERTFRTQYF. Written as DNA, the CDR3 is TGTGCCAGTAGTAGAGAGCGGACATTCCGGACCCAGTACTTC. Variable domain in full (rest from reference TRBV19 and TRBJ2-5): DGGITQSPKYLFRKEGQNVTLSCEQNLNHDAMYWYRQDPGQGLRLIYYSQIVNDFQKGDIAEGYSVSREKKESFPLTVTSAQKNPTAFYLCASSRERTFRTQYFGPGTRLLVL.

This chain's CDR3 is CATSRDHGGLGNTIYF. The CDR3 nucleotides are TGTGCCACCAGCAGAGATCATGGGGGCCTTGGAAACACCATATATTTT. The rearrangement joins TRBV15 to TRBJ1-3, with a possible D match to TRBD1 (6 bases). The CDR3 is 16 amino acids. V gave up 0 bases and J gave up 3 bases, with 12 bases separating them. Germline CDR1 reads LNHNV; CDR2 reads YYDKDF (reference sequence).

This clone has just a few counts. This chain joins TRBV7-9 and TRBJ2-1, with D tentatively TRBD1 (8 bases). The CDR3 length is 15 residues. Trimming removed 5 bases at V and 4 bases at J, with 15 bases between. Germline CDR1 reads SEHNR; CDR2 reads FQNEAQ (reference sequence). The CDR3 is CASSPSGTGYNEQFF. CDR3 DNA sequence: TGTGCCAGCAGCCCGAGCGGGACAGGATACAATGAGCAGTTCTTC.

Concerning this clone: Other nucleotide sequences in the sample specify the same CDR3. V usage is TRBV30 and J usage is TRBJ1-1, with D maybe TRBD1 (5 bases). This CDR3 region has 13 residues. The germline V gene has CDR1 GTSNPN and CDR2 SVGIG (reference sequence). V lost 0 bases to trimming and J lost 1 base, with 6 bases between them. CDR3 region: CAWSVGGNTEAFF. The CDR3, as DNA: TGTGCCTGGAGTGTGGGGGGGAACACTGAAGCTTTCTTT.

This clone was detected once. V is TRBV4-3 and J is TRBJ1-5; a weak D match, TRBD1 (6 bases). V shed 0 bases and J shed 4 bases, with 10 bases lying between them. Germline-derived CDR1 and CDR2 are LGHNA and YSLEER. The CDR3 sequence is 15 residues long. CDR3 in amino acids: CASSQDRGMNQPQHF. CDR3 in DNA: TGCGCCAGCAGCCAAGACAGGGGCATGAATCAGCCCCAGCATTTT.

The chain joins TRBV11-3 to TRBJ2-2; possibly TRBD1 for D (5 bases). This CDR3 is 17 amino acids long. Trimming took off 0 bases at V and 1 base at J, with 12 bases between the two ends. In germline, CDR1 is SGHNT, CDR2 YENEEA. CDR3 sequence reads: CASSLDLWQGNTGELFF. The CDR3 region has the DNA TGTGCCAGCAGCTTAGATCTCTGGCAGGGGAACACCGGGGAGCTGTTTTTT. Supplemented by reference TRBV11-3 and TRBJ2-2, the full variable domain reads EAGVVQSPRYKIIEKKQPVAFWCNPISGHNTLYWYLQNLGQGPELLIRYENEEAVDDSQLPKDRFSAERLKGVDSTLKIQPAELGDSAVYLCASSLDLWQGNTGELFFGEGSRLTVL.

This chain connects TRBV19 to TRBJ2-7, with 13 bases aligning to TRBD2. The trim removed 9 bases at V and 6 bases at J, leaving 11 bases unmatched. In germline, CDR1 is LNHDA, CDR2 SQIVND (reference sequence). The CDR3 has 15 amino acids. CDR3 region: CASQTSGGALLEQYF. CDR3 coding DNA: TGTGCCAGCCAAACTAGCGGGGGGGCCCTACTCGAGCAGTACTTC.

This chain uses TRBV9 with TRBJ2-2, with 7 nucleotides matching TRBD2. V lost 0 bases to trimming and J lost 2 bases; unmatched junction nucleotides: 4. Per the germline V gene, CDR1 is SGDLS and CDR2 is YYNGEE. The CDR3 is made up of 16 amino acids. The DNA for the CDR3 is TGTGCCAGCAGCGTAGCTAGCGGAACTAACACCGGGGAGCTGTTTTTT. Its translation is CASSVASGTNTGELFF.

This sequence joins TRBV27 and TRBJ1-1, with D unclear. The V end was cut by 5 bases, the J end by 1 base, with 14 bases between. The CDR3 extends over 15 amino acids. Germline lookup yields CDR1 MNHEY and CDR2 SMNVEV (reference sequence). In DNA, the CDR3 is TGTGCCAGCAGTAATGAGGGCCGCAGGAACACTGAAGCTTTCTTT. Translation gives CASSNEGRRNTEAFF.

The sample holds one count of this clone. The chain has TRBV6-5 and TRBJ1-4; possibly TRBD1 for D (5 bases). The V and J ends lost 2 bases and 5 bases respectively, with 12 bases between them. Germline V lookup: CDR1 MNHEY, CDR2 SVGAGI. This CDR3 is 15 amino acids long. The CDR3 is CASSYGAPGNEKLFF. CDR3 in DNA: TGTGCCAGCAGTTACGGGGCACCCGGAAATGAAAAACTGTTTTTT.